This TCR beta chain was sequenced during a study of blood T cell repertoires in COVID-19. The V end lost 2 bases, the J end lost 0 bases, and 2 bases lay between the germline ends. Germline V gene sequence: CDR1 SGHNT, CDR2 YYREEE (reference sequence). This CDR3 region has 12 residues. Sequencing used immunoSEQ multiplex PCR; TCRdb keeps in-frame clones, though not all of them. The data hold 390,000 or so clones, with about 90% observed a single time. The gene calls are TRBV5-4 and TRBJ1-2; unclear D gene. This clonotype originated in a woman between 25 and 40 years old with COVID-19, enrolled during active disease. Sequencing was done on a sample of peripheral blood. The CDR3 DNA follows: TGTGCCAGCAGCTTCTCTAACTATGGCTACACCTTC. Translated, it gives CASSFSNYGYTF.